These 18 T cell receptor beta chains originate from one sample sequenced in a study of blood T cell repertoires in COVID-19. Sequencing used immunoSEQ multiplex PCR; TCRdb keeps in-frame clones, though not all of them. The data contain roughly 180,000 clones, roughly 83% of them seen just once; the ten biggest clones take up around 9%. Material for sequencing was PBMCs or T cells enriched from blood (not recorded which). The receptors here all came from a woman aged 25 to 39 who had recovered from COVID-19.

This clone was observed a few times. The V gene is TRBV28, the J gene TRBJ1-2, with D perhaps TRBD1 (5 bases). Germline CDR1 reads MDHEN; CDR2 reads SYDVKM. V was pared by 4 bases and J by 7 bases, with 10 bases between. CDR3 length: 12 amino acids. Here the CDR3 DNA reads TGTGCCAGCAGTTCCGCAGGGTTTGGCTACACCTTC. Translated, it gives CASSSAGFGYTF.

Only one count was recorded for this clone. Other nucleotide sequences from this sample produce the same CDR3. The chain has TRBV28 and TRBJ1-5; perhaps TRBD1 as D (5 bases). This CDR3 is 13 amino acids long. V was trimmed by 2 bases and J by 5 bases, leaving 7 bases between them. CDR1 and CDR2 from the germline V gene are MDHEN and SYDVKM. The CDR3 region has the DNA TGTGCCAGCAGTTTACAGGGTTATCAGCCCCAGCATTTT. As protein: CASSLQGYQPQHF.

V usage is TRBV6-5 and J usage is TRBJ1-2; 8 nucleotides match TRBD1. The CDR3 contains 14 residues. Trimming cost V 8 bases and J 4 bases; bases outside gene matches: 9. Germline lookup yields CDR1 MNHEY and CDR2 SVGAGI. CDR3 residues: CASGETGEVYGYTF. The CDR3 coding sequence is TGTGCCAGCGGGGAGACAGGGGAAGTCTATGGCTACACCTTC.

The rearrangement joins TRBV10-3 to TRBJ1-6; tentative D call: TRBD1 (6 bases). CDR1 is ENHRY, CDR2 SYGVKD, per germline. The CDR3 has 13 residues. Trimming pared 8 bases from V and 6 bases from J, leaving 11 bases between. CDR3 sequence reads: CAIHQDSNSPLHF. The CDR3 DNA is TGTGCCATCCACCAGGACAGTAATTCACCCCTCCACTTT.

The chain carries TRBV15 and TRBJ1-5; TRBD1 aligns across 7 bases. The trim removed 4 bases at V and 7 bases at J, leaving 13 bases unmatched. CDR3 length: 16 residues. Germline loops: CDR1 LNHNV, CDR2 YYDKDF (reference sequence). The DNA of the CDR3 is TGTGCCACCAGCACTAACAGGGGTACCATCGGCCAGCCCCAGCATTTT. Protein: CATSTNRGTIGQPQHF.

This rearrangement joins TRBV19 to TRBJ1-2; 9 nucleotides line up with TRBD1. The V segment lost 4 bases and the J segment 8 bases; nucleotides outside the gene matches: 11. The CDR3 runs to 15 residues. Germline V gene data show CDR1 as LNHDA and CDR2 as SQIVND (reference sequence). The chain's CDR3 is CASSTGTGMTEGYTF. CDR3 in DNA: TGTGCCAGTAGTACCGGGACAGGGATGACGGAGGGCTACACCTTC.

This clone was recorded only once. The chain couples TRBV5-1 to TRBJ2-7; TRBD2 matches at 11 bases. In germline, CDR1 is SGHRS, CDR2 YFSETQ. After removal of 0 bases from V and 3 bases from J, the junction contained 17 bases not matched to a gene. This CDR3 has 20 residues. The CDR3 nucleotides read TGCGCCAGCAGCTTGGCCGAGGAAGGGAGGTTAGCGGGAGGGCGCTACGAGCAGTACTTC. Translation: CASSLAEEGRLAGGRYEQYF. The variable domain in full, with the rest retrieved from reference TRBV5-1 and TRBJ2-7, is KAGVTQTPRYLIKTRGQQVTLSCSPISGHRSVSWYQQTPGQGLQFLFEYFSETQRNKGNFPGRFSGRQFSNSRSEMNVSTLELGDSALYLCASSLAEEGRLAGGRYEQYFGPGTRLTVT.

V gene TRBV19 combines with J gene TRBJ1-2; 8 positions agree with TRBD1. This CDR3 has 15 residues. Trimming cost V 5 bases and J 8 bases; bases outside gene matches: 13. Germline CDR1 reads LNHDA; CDR2 reads SQIVND (reference sequence). In nucleotides, the CDR3 is TGTGCCAGTAGTCCCGTAGGGACAGGCGGTGAAGGCTACACCTTC. This gives the protein CASSPVGTGGEGYTF. Full variable domain (outside the CDR3, taken from reference TRBV19 and TRBJ1-2): DGGITQSPKYLFRKEGQNVTLSCEQNLNHDAMYWYRQDPGQGLRLIYYSQIVNDFQKGDIAEGYSVSREKKESFPLTVTSAQKNPTAFYLCASSPVGTGGEGYTFGSGTRLTVV.

The V and J genes are TRBV2 and TRBJ1-4; perhaps TRBD1 as D (5 bases). CDR1 and CDR2 (germline): SNHLY, FYNNEI. With 9 bases removed from V and 0 bases from J, the gap between germline ends came to 14 bases. CDR3 length: 15 residues. The CDR3 DNA reads TGTGCCAGTAGACAGAACCCCTCAACTAATGAAAAACTGTTTTTT. Translating gives CASRQNPSTNEKLFF.

The CDR3 coding sequence is TGCGCCAGCAGTCAATCGCGCGCCAGGGCTGGGGCCAACGTCCTGACTTTC. Protein: CASSQSRARAGANVLTF. This rearrangement joins TRBV23-1 to TRBJ2-6, with D perhaps matching TRBD1 (5 bases). TRBV23-1 is treated as an ORF (open reading frame) with a function not yet certain. The CDR3 is 17 residues long. The V end was cut by 0 bases, the J end by 2 bases, with 11 bases between.

This clone appeared once. The chain carries TRBV9 and TRBJ1-1; 10 bases fit TRBD1. The V gene's germline CDR1 is SGDLS and CDR2 YYNGEE. Trimming at V came to 4 bases and at J to 4 bases, leaving 10 bases not matched to a gene. The CDR3 totals 16 residues. The CDR3 DNA is TGTGCCAGCAGCCCCTATGGACAGGGGGGGACCACTGAAGCTTTCTTT. Amino acids: CASSPYGQGGTTEAFF. Full variable domain (missing parts from reference TRBV9 and TRBJ1-1): DSGVTQTPKHLITATGQRVTLRCSPRSGDLSVYWYQQSLDQGLQFLIQYYNGEERAKGNILERFSAQQFPDLHSELNLSSLELGDSALYFCASSPYGQGGTTEAFFGQGTRLTVV.

V and J are TRBV7-8 and TRBJ1-5, with D possibly being TRBD1 (6 bases). This CDR3 spans 16 amino acids. Germline assignment: CDR1 SGHVS and CDR2 FQNEAQ. Between the trimmed V and J ends, which lost 5 bases and 9 bases, there was a span of 23 bases. CDR3 sequence: CASSPQEGGGGWPQHF. CDR3 nucleotides: TGTGCCAGCAGCCCACAGGAGGGGGGAGGGGGATGGCCCCAGCATTTT.

The V gene is TRBV19, the J gene TRBJ2-3; 9 nucleotides line up with TRBD2. The germline gives CDR1 LNHDA, CDR2 SQIVND (reference sequence). The CDR3 runs 17 residues. The V and J ends lost 3 bases and 3 bases, in that order; junction bases with no gene match: 10. The CDR3 protein is CASSMRQPGLATDTQYF. The CDR3 coding sequence is TGTGCCAGTAGTATGAGACAGCCGGGACTAGCTACAGATACGCAGTATTTT.

The gene calls are TRBV19 and TRBJ1-2, with D hard to call. Trimming stripped 4 bases from V and 0 bases from J, with 12 bases between. CDR3 size: 15 residues. The V gene's germline CDR1 is LNHDA and CDR2 SQIVND (reference sequence). The CDR3 coding sequence is TGTGCCAGTAGTAATCCAGGCTTAGCTAACTATGGCTACACCTTC. Translation gives CASSNPGLANYGYTF.

The J gene is TRBJ1-6, the V gene TRBV5-6; no firm D call. The length of the CDR3 is 16 residues. Trimming cost V 4 bases and J 7 bases, with 18 bases left between them. Germline lookup yields CDR1 SGHDT and CDR2 YYEEEE. Here the CDR3 reads CASSLSAGVRNSPLHF. DNA for the CDR3: TGTGCCAGCAGCCTTTCCGCCGGGGTCAGGAATTCACCCCTCCACTTT.

The chain has TRBV6-5 and TRBJ2-1; no reliable D call. CDR3 length: 15 residues. Germline assignment: CDR1 MNHEY and CDR2 SVGAGI. The V end was cut by 7 bases, the J end by 0 bases, with 13 bases between. DNA of the CDR3: TGTGCCAGCAAGATTTCCCGGAGCTCCTACAATGAGCAGTTCTTC. Encoded protein: CASKISRSSYNEQFF.

The chain joins TRBV19 to TRBJ2-7; 12 nucleotides align to TRBD2. CDR1 and CDR2 from the germline V gene are LNHDA and SQIVND (reference sequence). V dropped 8 bases and J dropped 3; count of bases not matched to a gene: 8. The CDR3 is 15 residues long. This chain's CDR3 is CASGSQTSGSYEQYF. CDR3 sequence (DNA): TGTGCCAGTGGCTCTCAGACTAGCGGGAGCTACGAGCAGTACTTC.

The genes are TRBV7-2 and TRBJ1-3, with 11 bases that match TRBD1. The CDR3 runs to 15 residues. Germline lookup yields CDR1 SGHTA and CDR2 FQGNSA. V dropped 5 bases and J dropped 2; count of bases not matched to a gene: 2. Written as DNA, the CDR3 is TGTGCCAGCAGCACGGGACAGGGGGCTGGAAACACCATATATTTT. It codes for CASSTGQGAGNTIYF.